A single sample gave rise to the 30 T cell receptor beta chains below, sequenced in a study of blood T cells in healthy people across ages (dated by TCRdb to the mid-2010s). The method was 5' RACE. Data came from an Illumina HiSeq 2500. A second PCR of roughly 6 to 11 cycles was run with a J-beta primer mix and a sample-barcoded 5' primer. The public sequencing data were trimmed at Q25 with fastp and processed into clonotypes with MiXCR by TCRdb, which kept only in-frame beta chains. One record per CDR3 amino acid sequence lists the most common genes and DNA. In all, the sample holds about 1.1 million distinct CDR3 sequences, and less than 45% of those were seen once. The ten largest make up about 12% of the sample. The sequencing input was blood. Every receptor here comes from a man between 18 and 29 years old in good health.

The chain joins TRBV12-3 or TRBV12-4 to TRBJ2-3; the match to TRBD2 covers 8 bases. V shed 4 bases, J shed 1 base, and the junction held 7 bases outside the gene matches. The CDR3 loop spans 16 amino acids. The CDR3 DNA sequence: TGTGCCAGCAGTTCCGGGGGGGGGTACGGCACAGATACGCAGTATTTT. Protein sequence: CASSSGGGYGTDTQYF.

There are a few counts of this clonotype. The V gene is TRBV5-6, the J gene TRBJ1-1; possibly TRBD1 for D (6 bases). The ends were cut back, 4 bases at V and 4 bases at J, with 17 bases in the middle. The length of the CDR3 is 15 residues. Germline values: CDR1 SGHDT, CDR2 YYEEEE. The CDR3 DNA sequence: TGTGCCAGCAGCATCTACAGGGCGGGGGGCACTGAAGCTTTCTTT. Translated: CASSIYRAGGTEAFF.

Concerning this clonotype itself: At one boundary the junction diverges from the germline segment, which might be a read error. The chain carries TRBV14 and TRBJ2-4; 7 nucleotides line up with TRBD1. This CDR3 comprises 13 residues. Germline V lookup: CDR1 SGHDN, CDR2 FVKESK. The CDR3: CASRDPTGNIRYF. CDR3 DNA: TGTGCCAGCCGGGACCCGACAGGGAACATTCGGTACTTC.

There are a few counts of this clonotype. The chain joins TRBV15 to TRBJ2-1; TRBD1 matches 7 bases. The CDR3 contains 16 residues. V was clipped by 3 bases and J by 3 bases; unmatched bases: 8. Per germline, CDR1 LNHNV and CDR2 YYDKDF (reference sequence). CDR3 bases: TGTGCCACCAGCAGGGGAAGGACAGGATTCTACAATGAGCAGTTCTTC. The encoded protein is CATSRGRTGFYNEQFF.

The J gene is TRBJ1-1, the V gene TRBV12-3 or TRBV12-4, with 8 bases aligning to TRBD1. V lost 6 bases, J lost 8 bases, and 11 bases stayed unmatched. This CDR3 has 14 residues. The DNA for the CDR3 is TGTGCCAGCAGAGGGACAGGAGGGTTCGGGGAAGCTTTCTTT. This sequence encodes CASRGTGGFGEAFF.

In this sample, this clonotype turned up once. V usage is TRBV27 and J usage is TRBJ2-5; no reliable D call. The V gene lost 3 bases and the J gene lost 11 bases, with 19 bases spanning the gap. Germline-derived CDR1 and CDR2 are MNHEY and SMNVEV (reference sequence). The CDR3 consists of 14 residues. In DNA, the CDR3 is TGTGCCAGCAGTTTCGTGGCGGTGGGCGATGAGCAGTACTTC. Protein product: CASSFVAVGDEQYF.

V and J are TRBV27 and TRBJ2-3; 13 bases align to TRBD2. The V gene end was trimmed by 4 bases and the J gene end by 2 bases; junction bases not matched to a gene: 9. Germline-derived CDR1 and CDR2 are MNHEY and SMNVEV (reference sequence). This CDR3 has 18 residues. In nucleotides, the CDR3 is TGTGCCAGCAGTTCCCCCCCAACTAGCGGGGGGGTCACAGATACGCAGTATTTT. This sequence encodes CASSSPPTSGGVTDTQYF.

CDR3 sequence (DNA): TGTGCCAGCACCCAACCTGACAGTGGTCGTTGCACCTTC. Protein sequence: CASTQPDSGRCTF. The chain employs TRBV6-5 and TRBJ1-2; tentative D call: TRBD1 (5 bases). This CDR3 contains 13 residues. The germline V gene encodes CDR1 MNHEY and CDR2 SVGAGI. The V end was cut by 7 bases, the J end by 13 bases, with 22 bases between.

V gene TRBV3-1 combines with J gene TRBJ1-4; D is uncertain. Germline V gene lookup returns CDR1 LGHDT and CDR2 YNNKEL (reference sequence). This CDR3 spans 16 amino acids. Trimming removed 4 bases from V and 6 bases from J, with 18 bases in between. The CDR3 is CASSPPGVTGDEKLFF. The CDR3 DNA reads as TGTGCCAGCAGCCCCCCTGGGGTGACTGGTGATGAAAAACTGTTTTTT.

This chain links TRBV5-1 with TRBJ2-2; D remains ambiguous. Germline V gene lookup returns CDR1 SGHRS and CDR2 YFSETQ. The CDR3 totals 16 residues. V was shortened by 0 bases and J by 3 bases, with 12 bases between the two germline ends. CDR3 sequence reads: CASSLGARSHTGELFF. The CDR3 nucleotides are TGCGCCAGCAGCTTGGGTGCCAGGTCCCACACCGGGGAGCTGTTTTTT.

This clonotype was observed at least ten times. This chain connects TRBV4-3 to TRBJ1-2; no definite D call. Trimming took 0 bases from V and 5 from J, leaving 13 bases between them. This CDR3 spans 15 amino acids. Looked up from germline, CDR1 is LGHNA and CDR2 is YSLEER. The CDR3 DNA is TGCGCCAGCAGCCAAGATTGGGCAACAGTTTATGGCTACACCTTC. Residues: CASSQDWATVYGYTF.

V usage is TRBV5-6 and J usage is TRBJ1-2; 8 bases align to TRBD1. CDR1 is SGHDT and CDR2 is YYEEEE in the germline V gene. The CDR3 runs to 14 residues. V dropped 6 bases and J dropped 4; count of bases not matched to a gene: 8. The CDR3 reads CASNLRTGSYGYTF. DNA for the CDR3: TGTGCCAGCAACCTAAGGACAGGGTCCTATGGCTACACCTTC. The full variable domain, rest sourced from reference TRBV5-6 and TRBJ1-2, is DAGVTQSPTHLIKTRGQQVTLRCSPKSGHDTVSWYQQALGQGPQFIFQYYEEEERQRGNFPDRFSGHQFPNYSSELNVNALLLGDSALYLCASNLRTGSYGYTFGSGTRLTVV.

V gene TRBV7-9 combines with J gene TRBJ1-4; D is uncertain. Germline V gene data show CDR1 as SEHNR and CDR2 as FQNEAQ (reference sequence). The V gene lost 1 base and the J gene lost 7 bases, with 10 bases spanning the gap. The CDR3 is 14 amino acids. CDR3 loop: CASSLVAEGEKLFF. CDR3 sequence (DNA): TGTGCCAGCAGCTTAGTTGCAGAAGGTGAAAAACTGTTTTTT.

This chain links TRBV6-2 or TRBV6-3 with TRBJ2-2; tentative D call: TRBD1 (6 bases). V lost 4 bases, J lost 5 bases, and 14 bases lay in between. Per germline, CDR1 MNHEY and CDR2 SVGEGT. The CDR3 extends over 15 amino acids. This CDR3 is CASSFLQTGTGELFF. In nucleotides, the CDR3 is TGTGCCAGCAGTTTTCTACAAACAGGGACCGGGGAGCTGTTTTTT.

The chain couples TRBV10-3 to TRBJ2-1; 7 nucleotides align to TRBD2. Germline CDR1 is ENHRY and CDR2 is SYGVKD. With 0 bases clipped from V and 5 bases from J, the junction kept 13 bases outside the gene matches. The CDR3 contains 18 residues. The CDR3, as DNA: TGTGCCATCAGTGAGTCGACTCTGGGGAGCGGGGCCCACAATGAGCAGTTCTTC. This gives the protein CAISESTLGSGAHNEQFF.

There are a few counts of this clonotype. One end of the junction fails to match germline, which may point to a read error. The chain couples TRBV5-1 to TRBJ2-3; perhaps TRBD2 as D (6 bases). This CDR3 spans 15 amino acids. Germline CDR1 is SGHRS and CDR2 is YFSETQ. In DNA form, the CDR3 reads TGTGCCAGCAGCTTGGTCGGGGGTCGCACAGATACGCAGTATTTT. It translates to CASSLVGGRTDTQYF. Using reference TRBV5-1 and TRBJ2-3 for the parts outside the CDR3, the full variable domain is KAGVTQTPRYLIKTRGQQVTLSCSPISGHRSVSWYQQTPGQGLQFLFEYFSETQRNKGNFPGRFSGRQFSNSRSEMNVSTLELGDSALYLCASSLVGGRTDTQYFGPGTRLTVL.

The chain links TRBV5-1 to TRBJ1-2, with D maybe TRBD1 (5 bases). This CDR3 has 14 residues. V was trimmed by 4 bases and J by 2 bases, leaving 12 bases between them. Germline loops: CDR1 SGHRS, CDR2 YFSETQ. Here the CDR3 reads CASSRGTENYGYTF. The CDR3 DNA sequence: TGCGCCAGCAGCAGAGGGACGGAGAACTATGGCTACACCTTC. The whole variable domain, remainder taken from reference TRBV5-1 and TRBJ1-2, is KAGVTQTPRYLIKTRGQQVTLSCSPISGHRSVSWYQQTPGQGLQFLFEYFSETQRNKGNFPGRFSGRQFSNSRSEMNVSTLELGDSALYLCASSRGTENYGYTFGSGTRLTVV.

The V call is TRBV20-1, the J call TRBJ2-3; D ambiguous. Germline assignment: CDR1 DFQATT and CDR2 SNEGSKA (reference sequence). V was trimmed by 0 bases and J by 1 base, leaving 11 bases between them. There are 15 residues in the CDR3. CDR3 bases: TGCAGTGCTAGAGACGGCCTTTCCCGCACAGATACGCAGTATTTT. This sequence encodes CSARDGLSRTDTQYF.

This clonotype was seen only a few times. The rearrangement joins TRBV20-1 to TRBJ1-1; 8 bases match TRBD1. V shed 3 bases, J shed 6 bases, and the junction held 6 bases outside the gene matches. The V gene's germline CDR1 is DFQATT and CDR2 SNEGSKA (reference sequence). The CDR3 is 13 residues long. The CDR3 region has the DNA TGCAGTGCTAGGACAGGGGAGTTCCCTGAAGCTTTCTTT. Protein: CSARTGEFPEAFF.

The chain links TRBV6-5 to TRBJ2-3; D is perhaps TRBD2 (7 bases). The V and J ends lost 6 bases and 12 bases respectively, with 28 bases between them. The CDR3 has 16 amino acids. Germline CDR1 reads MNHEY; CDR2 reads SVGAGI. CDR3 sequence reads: CASRDPGGGGYLSQYF. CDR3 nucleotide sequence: TGTGCCAGCAGAGACCCCGGGGGCGGGGGATACCTTTCACAGTATTTT.

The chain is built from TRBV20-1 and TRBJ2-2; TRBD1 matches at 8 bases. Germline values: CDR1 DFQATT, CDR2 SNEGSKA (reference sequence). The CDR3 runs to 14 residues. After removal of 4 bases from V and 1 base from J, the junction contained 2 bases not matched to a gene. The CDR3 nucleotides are TGCAGTGCTAAAGGGACAGGGAACACCGGGGAGCTGTTTTTT. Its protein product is CSAKGTGNTGELFF.

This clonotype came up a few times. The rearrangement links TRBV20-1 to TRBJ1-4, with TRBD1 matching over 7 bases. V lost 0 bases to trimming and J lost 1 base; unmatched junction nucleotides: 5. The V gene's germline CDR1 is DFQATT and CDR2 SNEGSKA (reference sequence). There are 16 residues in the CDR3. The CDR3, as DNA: TGCAGTGCTAGAGAACAGGGGTTAGGAACTAATGAAAAACTGTTTTTT. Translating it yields CSAREQGLGTNEKLFF.

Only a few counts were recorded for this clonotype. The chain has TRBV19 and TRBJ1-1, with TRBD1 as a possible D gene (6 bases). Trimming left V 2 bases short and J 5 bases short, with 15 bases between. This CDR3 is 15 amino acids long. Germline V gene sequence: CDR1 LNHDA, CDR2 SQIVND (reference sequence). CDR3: CASSILSTGTTEAFF. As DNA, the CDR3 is TGTGCCAGTAGTATACTGTCAACAGGGACGACTGAAGCTTTCTTT.

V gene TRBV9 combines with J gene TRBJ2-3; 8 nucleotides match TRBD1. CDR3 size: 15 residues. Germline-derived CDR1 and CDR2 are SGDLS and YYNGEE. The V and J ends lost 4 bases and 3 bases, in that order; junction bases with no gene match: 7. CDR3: CASSPEGQGTDTQYF. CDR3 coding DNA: TGTGCCAGCAGCCCCGAAGGACAGGGTACAGATACGCAGTATTTT. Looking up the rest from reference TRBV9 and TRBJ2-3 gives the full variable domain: DSGVTQTPKHLITATGQRVTLRCSPRSGDLSVYWYQQSLDQGLQFLIQYYNGEERAKGNILERFSAQQFPDLHSELNLSSLELGDSALYFCASSPEGQGTDTQYFGPGTRLTVL.

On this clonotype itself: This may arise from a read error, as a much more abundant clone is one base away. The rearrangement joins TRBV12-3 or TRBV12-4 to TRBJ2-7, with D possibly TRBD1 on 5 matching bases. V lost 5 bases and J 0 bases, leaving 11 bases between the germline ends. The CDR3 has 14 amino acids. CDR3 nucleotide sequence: TGTGCCAGCAGTGTAGGACACAGCTCCTACGAGCAGTACTTC. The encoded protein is CASSVGHSSYEQYF.

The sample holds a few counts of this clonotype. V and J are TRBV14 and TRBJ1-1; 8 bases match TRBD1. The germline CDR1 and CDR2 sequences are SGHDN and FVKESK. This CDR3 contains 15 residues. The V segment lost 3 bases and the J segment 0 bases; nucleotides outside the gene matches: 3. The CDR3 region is CASSHGQGMNTEAFF. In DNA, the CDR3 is TGTGCCAGCAGCCACGGACAGGGAATGAACACTGAAGCTTTCTTT.

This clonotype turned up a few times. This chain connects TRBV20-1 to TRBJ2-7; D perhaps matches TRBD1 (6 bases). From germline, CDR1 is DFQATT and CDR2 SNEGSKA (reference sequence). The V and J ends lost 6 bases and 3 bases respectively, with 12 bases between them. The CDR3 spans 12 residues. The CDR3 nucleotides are TGCAGTGCGCCGAGGACAGACTACGAGCAGTACTTC. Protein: CSAPRTDYEQYF.

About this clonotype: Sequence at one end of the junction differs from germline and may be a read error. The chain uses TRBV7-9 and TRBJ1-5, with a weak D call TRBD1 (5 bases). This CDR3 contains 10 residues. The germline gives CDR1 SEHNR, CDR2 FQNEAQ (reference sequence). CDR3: CPGGYQPQHF. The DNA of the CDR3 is TGCCCCGGGGGATATCAGCCCCAGCATTTT.

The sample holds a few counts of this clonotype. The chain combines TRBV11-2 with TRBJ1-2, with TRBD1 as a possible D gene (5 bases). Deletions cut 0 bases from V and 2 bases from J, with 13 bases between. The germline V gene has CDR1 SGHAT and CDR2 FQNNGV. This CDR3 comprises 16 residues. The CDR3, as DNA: TGTGCCAGCAGCTTAGATGGGGGATTACTAAACTATGGCTACACCTTC. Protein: CASSLDGGLLNYGYTF.

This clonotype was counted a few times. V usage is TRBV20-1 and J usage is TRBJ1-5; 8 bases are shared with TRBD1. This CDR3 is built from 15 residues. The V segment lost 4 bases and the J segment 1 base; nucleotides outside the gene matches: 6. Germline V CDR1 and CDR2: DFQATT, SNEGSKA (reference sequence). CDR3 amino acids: CSATGGQVSNQPQHF. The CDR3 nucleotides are TGCAGTGCTACCGGGGGACAGGTCAGCAATCAGCCCCAGCATTTT.